The next 23 T cell receptor beta chains were all read from a single sample in a study of Ad26.COV2.S vaccination and SARS-CoV-2 variants. Clones were sequenced by immunoSEQ multiplex PCR, and TCRdb holds only the in-frame ones, with some missing. The data show about 480,000 clones, roughly 85% seen once. The treatment: some 20 received Ad26.COV2.S at low or high dose, single or two shots; about 5 received placebo; per-sample allocation not given. Samples came from day 63 after the first vaccine or placebo injection. Sequencing used peripheral blood, obtained in a trial of Ad26.COV2.S vaccine versus placebo. The receptors were gathered from a person aged 18-60 years who received the Ad26.COV2.S COVID-19 vaccine or a placebo.

This sequence joins TRBV28 and TRBJ1-1; 7 nucleotides match TRBD1. The V and J ends lost 11 bases and 4 bases, in that order; junction bases with no gene match: 7. The CDR3 totals 12 residues. Germline V gene data show CDR1 as MDHEN and CDR2 as SYDVKM. This chain's CDR3 is CAAAGGITEAFF. The CDR3 DNA reads TGTGCCGCCGCAGGGGGTATCACTGAAGCTTTCTTT. Variable domain in full (rest from reference TRBV28 and TRBJ1-1): DVKVTQSSRYLVKRTGEKVFLECVQDMDHENMFWYRQDPGLGLRLIYFSYDVKMKEKGDIPEGYSVSREKKERFSLILESASTNQTSMYLCAAAGGITEAFFGQGTRLTVV.

The V and J genes are TRBV7-2 and TRBJ2-3; tentatively, D is TRBD2 (7 bases). V was shortened by 5 bases and J by 6 bases, with 15 bases between the two germline ends. The CDR3 runs to 14 residues. Germline CDR1 SGHTA, CDR2 FQGNSA. The CDR3 nucleotides read TGTGCCAGCAGCCCCTCTGGGGGGGCGGATACGCAGTATTTT. Encoded protein: CASSPSGGADTQYF.

V and J are TRBV7-9 and TRBJ2-7; 9 positions agree with TRBD1. J was trimmed by 4 bases and V by 5 bases; bases with no gene match: 6. This CDR3 has 14 residues. Germline loops: CDR1 SEHNR, CDR2 FQNEAQ (reference sequence). For the CDR3, the DNA is TGTGCCAGCAGCGCACAGGGGGCTCCGTACGAGCAGTACTTC. It yields the protein CASSAQGAPYEQYF.

V gene TRBV10-3 combines with J gene TRBJ2-7; 8 positions agree with TRBD1. V shed 4 bases, J shed 5 bases, and the junction held 7 bases outside the gene matches. Germline values: CDR1 ENHRY, CDR2 SYGVKD. The CDR3 runs to 14 residues. This CDR3 is CAISADRGGDEQYF. Written as DNA, the CDR3 is TGTGCCATCAGTGCAGACAGGGGTGGCGACGAGCAGTACTTC.

This clone was detected ten times or more. The gene calls are TRBV7-9 and TRBJ2-3; perhaps TRBD2 as D (6 bases). This CDR3 is built from 14 residues. The V end lost 4 bases, the J end lost 2 bases, and 10 bases lay between the germline ends. Germline lookup yields CDR1 SEHNR and CDR2 FQNEAQ (reference sequence). CDR3 sequence reads: CASSSGGVTDTQYF. The CDR3 DNA is TGTGCCAGCAGCTCCGGCGGGGTCACAGATACGCAGTATTTT.

A note on this clone: One end of the junction fails to match germline, which may point to a read error. This rearrangement joins TRBV7-7 to TRBJ2-1; 8 nucleotides line up with TRBD2. The CDR3 length is 15 residues. Germline values: CDR1 SSHAT, CDR2 FNYEAQ (reference sequence). The CDR3 sequence is CASSPSGSGNNEQFF. CDR3 DNA sequence: TGTGCTAGCAGCCCCAGCGGGAGTGGCAACAATGAGCAGTTCTTC.

The CDR3 is CASSPGTSGTGELFF. CDR3 coding DNA: TGCGCCAGCAGCCCAGGGACTAGCGGGACCGGGGAGCTGTTTTTT. The V call is TRBV5-1, the J call TRBJ2-2, with 12 bases lining up with TRBD2. CDR1 is SGHRS and CDR2 is YFSETQ in the germline V gene. Losses at the gene ends were 4 bases for V and 5 bases for J; bases not matched to a gene: 3. The CDR3 consists of 15 residues.

The rearrangement joins TRBV4-2 to TRBJ2-3, with 7 bases fitting TRBD1. This CDR3 region has 14 residues. V shed 4 bases, J shed 2 bases, and the junction held 3 bases outside the gene matches. Germline CDR1 is LGHNA and CDR2 is YNFKEQ. The CDR3 spells CASSLGTDTDTQYF. The CDR3 DNA sequence: TGTGCCAGCAGCCTGGGGACAGACACAGATACGCAGTATTTT.

Turning to this clone: Other nucleotide sequences from this sample produce the same CDR3. This sequence joins TRBV7-2 and TRBJ1-2, with 10 bases fitting TRBD1. The junction had 3 bases not matched to a gene; V was cut back by 5 bases and J by 3 bases. The CDR3 extends over 14 amino acids. Germline CDR1 is SGHTA and CDR2 is FQGNSA. The CDR3 sequence is CASSPGQGDYGYTF. For the CDR3, the DNA is TGTGCCAGCAGCCCCGGACAGGGGGACTATGGCTACACCTTC.

The V call is TRBV5-1, the J call TRBJ1-1; 12 bases align to TRBD1. Germline loops: CDR1 SGHRS, CDR2 YFSETQ. With V trimmed by 0 bases and J by 8 bases, 8 bases remained unmatched. The CDR3 is made up of 16 amino acids. The chain's CDR3 is CASSLGDRGRGEEAFF. CDR3 bases: TGCGCCAGCAGCTTGGGGGACAGGGGGCGCGGTGAAGAAGCTTTCTTT.

The rearrangement links TRBV5-4 to TRBJ2-1; 14 positions agree with TRBD2. CDR3 length: 16 residues. Germline CDR1 and CDR2: SGHNT and YYREEE (reference sequence). J was trimmed by 10 bases and V by 1 base; bases with no gene match: 7. As DNA, the CDR3 is TGTGCCAGCAGCTTGCCCGGGACTAGCGGGGGTAAGGAGCAGTTCTTC. Protein sequence: CASSLPGTSGGKEQFF.

The gene calls are TRBV7-9 and TRBJ2-1; 10 nucleotides match TRBD1. The CDR3 extends over 14 amino acids. V shed 8 bases, J shed 9 bases, and the junction held 10 bases outside the gene matches. Germline CDR1 SEHNR, CDR2 FQNEAQ (reference sequence). In DNA form, the CDR3 reads TGTGCCAGCCCAGGGGACAGGGGATTCAGTGAGCAGTTCTTC. Translating it yields CASPGDRGFSEQFF.

CDR3 region: CASRTRTVVGELFF. As DNA, the CDR3 is TGTGCCAGCAGGACCCGGACTGTTGTCGGGGAGCTGTTTTTT. The chain uses TRBV6-5 and TRBJ2-2, with D maybe TRBD2 (5 bases). There are 14 residues in the CDR3. The V gene lost 6 bases and the J gene lost 7 bases, with 15 bases spanning the gap. The germline gives CDR1 MNHEY, CDR2 SVGAGI.

This clone was seen just once. The rearrangement links TRBV29-1 to TRBJ1-2; D might be TRBD1 (6 bases). This CDR3 contains 14 residues. CDR1 and CDR2 (germline): SQVTM, ANQGSEA. Trimming removed 4 bases at V and 4 bases at J, with 16 bases between. The CDR3 sequence: CSVGPGGPFYGYTF. The CDR3 region has the DNA TGCAGCGTTGGCCCGGGGGGCCCCTTCTATGGCTACACCTTC.

This clone has only one observation. The chain links TRBV6-5 to TRBJ2-7; 11 bases are shared with TRBD2. CDR3 length: 14 amino acids. The germline CDR1 and CDR2 sequences are MNHEY and SVGAGI. V was clipped by 9 bases and J by 2 bases; unmatched bases: 6. In DNA form, the CDR3 reads TGTGCCAGTAAACCGGGACTAGCGGCCTACGAGCAGTACTTC. It encodes CASKPGLAAYEQYF.

V gene TRBV30 combines with J gene TRBJ2-6; D not certain. The V end was cut by 3 bases, the J end by 0 bases, with 12 bases between. The CDR3 is 16 residues long. CDR1 and CDR2 (germline): GTSNPN, SVGIG (reference sequence). The DNA of the CDR3 is TGTGCCTGGAGCTCTTTTCGTGGCTCTGGGGCCAACGTCCTGACTTTC. Translated: CAWSSFRGSGANVLTF. Full variable domain (outside the CDR3, taken from reference TRBV30 and TRBJ2-6): SQTIHQWPATLVQPVGSPLSLECTVEGTSNPNLYWYRQAAGRGLQLLFYSVGIGQISSEVPQNLSASRPQDRQFILSSKKLLLSDSGFYLCAWSSFRGSGANVLTFGAGSRLTVL.

The chain carries TRBV28 and TRBJ1-4, with TRBD1 matching 8 bases. This CDR3 is 16 amino acids long. Germline V gene sequence: CDR1 MDHEN, CDR2 SYDVKM. V shed 4 bases and J 0 bases; nucleotides not matched to a gene: 4. The CDR3 DNA reads as TGTGCCAGCAGTTCCGGACAGGGTGCAACTAATGAAAAACTGTTTTTT. It translates to CASSSGQGATNEKLFF.

The CDR3 region has the DNA TGTGCCAGCCGCTTAGTCCCTCGACCACATCGTTGCACAGATACGCAGTATTTT. It is translated as CASRLVPRPHRCTDTQYF. The chain recombines TRBV6-4 with TRBJ2-3; no clear D gene. The germline V and J ends were trimmed by 8 bases and 1 base, with 25 bases remaining between them. The germline V gene has CDR1 MRHNA and CDR2 SNTAGT. The CDR3 length is 18 residues.

The chain recombines TRBV11-2 with TRBJ2-3; TRBD2 aligns across 11 bases. Per germline, CDR1 SGHAT and CDR2 FQNNGV. The CDR3 extends over 16 amino acids. The ends lost 5 bases at V and 3 bases at J; junction bases unmatched: 7. This chain's CDR3 is CASSGHGTSGTDTQYF. The CDR3 DNA reads as TGTGCCAGCAGCGGGCACGGGACTAGCGGTACAGATACGCAGTATTTT.

This chain connects TRBV6-1 to TRBJ1-2; D call uncertain. The CDR3 covers 14 residues. Germline V lookup: CDR1 MNHNS, CDR2 SASEGT. V was cut by 1 base and J by 6 bases, with 12 bases left in between. The CDR3 sequence is CASSEVQGLDGYTF. CDR3 sequence (DNA): TGTGCCAGCAGTGAAGTCCAAGGACTGGATGGCTACACCTTC.

The chain uses TRBV4-1 and TRBJ2-1; 9 bases agree with TRBD2. CDR1 is MGHRA and CDR2 is YSYEKL in the germline V gene. Trimming removed 1 base from V and 5 bases from J; junction bases left unmatched: 9. This CDR3 contains 17 residues. In DNA, the CDR3 is TGCGCCAGCAGCCAAGGTCGGGGCGGGAGGGCCCACAATGAGCAGTTCTTC. It yields the protein CASSQGRGGRAHNEQFF.

This chain uses TRBV5-4 with TRBJ2-7; TRBD1 aligns across 8 bases. Germline V gene data show CDR1 as SGHNT and CDR2 as YYREEE (reference sequence). CDR3 length equals 15 residues. Germline trimming cut 2 bases from V and 1 base from J; bases unmatched to any gene: 5. Here the CDR3 DNA reads TGTGCCAGCAGCTTATCCGGGACAGGATCCTACGAGCAGTACTTC. Translating it yields CASSLSGTGSYEQYF.

V usage is TRBV30 and J usage is TRBJ1-1; TRBD1 might be the D (5 bases). The germline V gene has CDR1 GTSNPN and CDR2 SVGIG (reference sequence). Trimming shortened V by 0 bases and J by 7 bases, and 15 bases separated the two germline ends. The CDR3 is 14 residues long. The CDR3 DNA reads as TGTGCCTGGAGTGTGTGGGGGACCATGCGTGAAGCTTTCTTT. It yields the protein CAWSVWGTMREAFF.